This passage covers 22 T cell receptor beta chains from one sample sequenced in a study of T and B cells in COVID-19 patients. TRB rearrangements were amplified by multiplex PCR with BIOMED2 TRB-A/B primers. One entry per CDR3 protein results from TCRdb running MiXCR on the multiplex PCR reads. This sample carries around 5,100 distinct CDR3 sequences, around 27% of them seen once, and the ten largest clones take around 35%. From blood, about 240-550 ng of genomic DNA served as TRB template. The sequenced material came from blood. The source is a human donor with active COVID-19.

This clonotype showed up just a few times. V gene TRBV7-9 combines with J gene TRBJ2-5, with 7 nucleotides matching TRBD1. Trimming removed 3 bases from V and 5 bases from J; junction bases left unmatched: 6. Germline V CDR1 and CDR2: SEHNR, FQNEAQ (reference sequence). This CDR3 is 14 amino acids long. The CDR3, as DNA: TGTGCCAGCAGCTTGGGGACAGTTGGCGAGACCCAGTACTTC. Protein sequence: CASSLGTVGETQYF.

The CDR3 nucleotides are TGTGCCAGCAGCTTTCGGGACAGCAATTCACCCCTCCACTTT. The encoded protein is CASSFRDSNSPLHF. The gene calls are TRBV9 and TRBJ1-6; 7 bases fit TRBD1. From germline, CDR1 is SGDLS and CDR2 YYNGEE. The CDR3 has 14 amino acids. The V gene end was trimmed by 4 bases and the J gene end by 7 bases; junction bases not matched to a gene: 5.

This clonotype was seen a handful of times. This chain joins TRBV7-6 and TRBJ1-1, with D hard to call. The CDR3 contains 13 residues. V was cut by 6 bases and J by 6 bases, with 14 bases left in between. Germline values: CDR1 SGHVS, CDR2 FNYEAQ. DNA for the CDR3: TGTGCCAGCAGTCCCGGAGGAGCCTCTGAAGCTTTCTTT. Translation gives CASSPGGASEAFF.

This clonotype is deemed medium-sized. This chain joins TRBV18 and TRBJ2-1, with 12 bases fitting TRBD2. CDR1 is KGHSH, CDR2 LQKENI, per germline. V was clipped by 4 bases and J by 1 base; unmatched bases: 5. The CDR3 runs to 17 residues. CDR3 nucleotide sequence: TGTGCCAGCTCACTACTACTAGCGGGAGGTTCCTACAATGAGCAGTTCTTC. It is translated as CASSLLLAGGSYNEQFF.

This clonotype has more than one count but fewer than ten. The chain has TRBV6-2 or TRBV6-3 and TRBJ1-4; TRBD1 is a possible D gene (5 bases). Germline CDR1 reads MNHEY; CDR2 reads SVGEGT. The length of the CDR3 is 15 residues. V lost 5 bases and J lost 4, with 14 bases in between. In nucleotides, the CDR3 is TGTGCCAGCAGTACCCCGGGACGGAATAATGAAAAACTGTTTTTT. Residues: CASSTPGRNNEKLFF.

This chain joins TRBV15 and TRBJ1-2; D ambiguous. V was clipped by 0 bases and J by 4 bases, with 12 bases between them. The germline V gene encodes CDR1 LNHNV and CDR2 YYDKDF (reference sequence). This CDR3 spans 15 amino acids. The CDR3 is CATSRDPSARYGYTF. The CDR3 DNA follows: TGTGCCACCAGCAGAGATCCTTCAGCGCGCTATGGCTACACCTTC.

This clonotype rates as medium-sized. The J gene is TRBJ2-7, the V gene TRBV12-3 or TRBV12-4; the D is unclear. The CDR3 spans 13 residues. The V and J ends lost 2 bases and 9 bases respectively, with 14 bases between them. The CDR3 reads CASSLLSDARQYF. In DNA form, the CDR3 reads TGTGCCAGCAGTTTATTGAGCGACGCGAGGCAGTACTTC.

This chain connects TRBV7-9 to TRBJ2-4, with a possible D match to TRBD2 (6 bases). Germline V CDR1 and CDR2: SEHNR, FQNEAQ (reference sequence). The CDR3 consists of 16 residues. Trimming removed 6 bases at V and 1 base at J, with 16 bases between. CDR3 in DNA: TGTGCCAGCAGTCCGACAGCGGGCATGGCCAAAAACATTCAGTACTTC. This encodes CASSPTAGMAKNIQYF.

V is TRBV9 and J is TRBJ2-5; TRBD2 matches 7 bases. This CDR3 has 16 amino acids. V lost 0 bases and J lost 4; bases outside the gene matches: 9. CDR1 and CDR2 (germline): SGDLS, YYNGEE. The CDR3 sequence: CASSVGAGELAETQYF. The CDR3 DNA reads as TGTGCCAGCAGCGTAGGGGCGGGAGAGCTCGCAGAGACCCAGTACTTC.

The chain links TRBV6-2 or TRBV6-3 to TRBJ2-3; 13 bases align to TRBD2. This CDR3 has 17 amino acids. Germline V CDR1 and CDR2: MNHEY, SVGEGT. V lost 2 bases and J lost 1; bases outside the gene matches: 3. The DNA of the CDR3 is TGTGCCAGCAGTTACCCTGGACTAGCGGGGGGCACAGATACGCAGTATTTT. This encodes CASSYPGLAGGTDTQYF.

V usage is TRBV5-4 and J usage is TRBJ1-5; D unresolved. V gave up 0 bases and J gave up 4 bases, with 5 bases separating them. The CDR3 consists of 13 residues. Germline CDR1 reads SGHNT; CDR2 reads YYREEE (reference sequence). CDR3 bases: TGTGCCAGCAGCTTGGATGGGAATCAGCCCCAGCATTTT. It specifies CASSLDGNQPQHF.

As regards this clonotype: At one end the junction does not follow the germline gene, possibly because of a read error. This chain joins TRBV6-4 and TRBJ2-3; 8 bases match TRBD2. The CDR3 is 14 amino acids. CDR1 is MRHNA and CDR2 is SNTAGT in the germline V gene. The CDR3: CASTLAGMGDTQYF. In nucleotides, the CDR3 is TGTGCCAGCACCCTAGCGGGCATGGGAGATACACAGTATTTT.

This chain joins TRBV12-3 or TRBV12-4 and TRBJ1-2; D not resolved. Deletions cut 8 bases from V and 4 bases from J, with 11 bases between. There are 12 residues in the CDR3. CDR3 residues: CASASVFYGYTF. CDR3 in DNA: TGTGCCAGCGCGTCAGTATTCTATGGCTACACCTTC.

This clonotype occurred a few times. The rearrangement uses TRBV5-1 and TRBJ1-3, with TRBD1 matching 7 bases. Germline CDR1 is SGHRS and CDR2 is YFSETQ. V shed 1 base and J 4 bases; nucleotides not matched to a gene: 5. The CDR3 totals 15 residues. CDR3 nucleotide sequence: TGCGCCAGCAGCTTGACAGGGGATCCGGGAAACACCATATATTTT. This codes for CASSLTGDPGNTIYF. Full variable domain (remainder filled in from reference TRBV5-1 and TRBJ1-3): KAGVTQTPRYLIKTRGQQVTLSCSPISGHRSVSWYQQTPGQGLQFLFEYFSETQRNKGNFPGRFSGRQFSNSRSEMNVSTLELGDSALYLCASSLTGDPGNTIYFGEGSWLTVV.

This clonotype is termed medium-sized. V is TRBV13 and J is TRBJ2-1, with D possibly matching TRBD2 (7 bases). Trimming removed 5 bases from V and 3 bases from J, with 17 bases in between. This CDR3 is 16 amino acids long. Germline CDR1 reads PRHDT; CDR2 reads FYEKMQ (reference sequence). In nucleotides, the CDR3 is TGTGCCAGCAGCCCGCATAGAGGGGGGGGCTACAATGAGCAGTTCTTC. Encoded protein: CASSPHRGGGYNEQFF.

This clonotype is deemed medium-sized (0.01 to 0.1%). The CDR3 loop is CASSVSRLGPTDTQYF. DNA of the CDR3: TGTGCCAGCAGTGTGTCACGATTAGGTCCCACAGATACGCAGTATTTT. This chain joins TRBV6-1 and TRBJ2-3; the D is unclear. The CDR3 covers 16 residues. CDR1 and CDR2 (germline): MNHNS, SASEGT. Trimming removed 4 bases from V and 2 bases from J, with 16 bases in between.

Relative to its sample, this clonotype is medium-sized. The chain couples TRBV6-4 to TRBJ2-3, with TRBD2 as a possible D gene (6 bases). Germline V gives CDR1 MRHNA, CDR2 SNTAGT. This CDR3 is built from 13 residues. V lost 5 bases to trimming and J lost 4 bases, with 10 bases between them. The DNA of the CDR3 is TGTGCCAGCAGTTCCGGGGAGGCAGATACGCAGTATTTT. Its translation: CASSSGEADTQYF.

This clonotype was recorded only once. The rearrangement joins TRBV7-9 to TRBJ1-2; D is perhaps TRBD1 (5 bases). Germline CDR1 is SEHNR and CDR2 is FQNEAQ (reference sequence). CDR3 length equals 12 residues. The germline V and J ends were trimmed by 11 bases and 5 bases, with 15 bases remaining between them. The CDR3 loop is CALGRETYGYTF. The DNA for the CDR3 is TGTGCCCTGGGGCGGGAGACATATGGCTACACCTTC.

This clonotype is medium-sized (0.01 to 0.1%) by share. The chain joins TRBV29-1 to TRBJ2-3, with 8 positions matching TRBD2. V lost 1 base to trimming and J lost 4 bases; unmatched junction nucleotides: 10. Germline CDR1 and CDR2: SQVTM and ANQGSEA. The CDR3 spans 16 residues. The CDR3 spells CSVEGGGAGVADTQYF. DNA for the CDR3: TGCAGCGTTGAAGGCGGAGGAGCGGGAGTAGCAGATACGCAGTATTTT.

This clonotype rates as medium-sized. As DNA, the CDR3 is TGTGCCAGCAGTTACTCGATCCACAGGGTCAATGAGCAGTTCTTC. This translates into CASSYSIHRVNEQFF. This chain joins TRBV6-5 and TRBJ2-1; tentatively, D is TRBD1 (6 bases). V was pared by 0 bases and J by 6 bases, with 12 bases between. The germline gives CDR1 MNHEY, CDR2 SVGAGI. The CDR3 length is 15 residues.

This clonotype qualifies as medium-sized. The genes are TRBV19 and TRBJ2-7; D ambiguous. Trimming took off 1 base at V and 6 bases at J, with 4 bases between the two ends. The CDR3 extends over 11 amino acids. Per germline, CDR1 LNHDA and CDR2 SQIVND (reference sequence). In DNA form, the CDR3 reads TGTGCCAGTAGTATAGGCGGCGAGCAGTACTTC. Translation: CASSIGGEQYF.

This clonotype was counted only a few times. The chain couples TRBV5-6 to TRBJ2-5; 7 bases are a match to TRBD1. The junction had 2 bases not matched to a gene; V was cut back by 3 bases and J by 3 bases. Looked up from germline, CDR1 is SGHDT and CDR2 is YYEEEE. The CDR3 sequence is 13 residues long. The CDR3 region has the DNA TGTGCCAGCAGCTGGGACAGAGAAGAGACCCAGTACTTC. Translated: CASSWDREETQYF.